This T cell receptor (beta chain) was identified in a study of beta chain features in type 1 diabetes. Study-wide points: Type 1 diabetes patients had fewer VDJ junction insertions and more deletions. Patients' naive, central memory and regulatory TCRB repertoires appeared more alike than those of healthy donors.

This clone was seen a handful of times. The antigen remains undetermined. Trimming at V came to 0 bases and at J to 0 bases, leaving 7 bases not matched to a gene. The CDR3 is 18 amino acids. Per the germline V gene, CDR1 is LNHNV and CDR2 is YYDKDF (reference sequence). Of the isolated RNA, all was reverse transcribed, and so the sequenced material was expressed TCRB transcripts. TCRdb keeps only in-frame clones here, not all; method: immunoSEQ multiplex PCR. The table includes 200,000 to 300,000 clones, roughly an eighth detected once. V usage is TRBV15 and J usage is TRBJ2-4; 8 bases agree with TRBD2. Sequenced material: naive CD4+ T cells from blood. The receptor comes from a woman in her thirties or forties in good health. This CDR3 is CATSRDVGLVPAKNIQYF. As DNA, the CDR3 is TGTGCCACCAGCAGAGATGTGGGACTAGTTCCAGCCAAAAACATTCAGTACTTC.